The source of this T cell receptor beta chain is a study of neoadjuvant anti-PD-1 for oral cavity cancer. Study details: Most patients had three to four biweekly doses of 3 mg/kg nivolumab before resection.

Time point defined: after neoadjuvant nivolumab, at surgical resection. Stage II-IVA oral cavity squamous cell carcinoma was new and untreated by systemic or radiation therapy. The CDR3 spans 15 residues. Trimming pared 1 base from V and 5 bases from J, leaving 11 bases between. Germline-derived CDR1 and CDR2 are MNHNS and SASEGT. Produced via immunoSEQ multiplex PCR; TCRdb's table is partial and in-frame only. The sample contains fewer than 15,000 clones, 67% of which appear only once. Sequenced here: PBMCs, sampled after nivolumab (anti-PD-1) treatment. The receptor comes from a person between 40 and 80 years old with oral cavity squamous cell carcinoma. V usage is TRBV6-1 and J usage is TRBJ2-2; D not resolved. The CDR3 DNA follows: TGTGCCAGCAGTGAAGATGCTTCCGGGACCGGGGAGCTGTTTTTT. This translates into CASSEDASGTGELFF.